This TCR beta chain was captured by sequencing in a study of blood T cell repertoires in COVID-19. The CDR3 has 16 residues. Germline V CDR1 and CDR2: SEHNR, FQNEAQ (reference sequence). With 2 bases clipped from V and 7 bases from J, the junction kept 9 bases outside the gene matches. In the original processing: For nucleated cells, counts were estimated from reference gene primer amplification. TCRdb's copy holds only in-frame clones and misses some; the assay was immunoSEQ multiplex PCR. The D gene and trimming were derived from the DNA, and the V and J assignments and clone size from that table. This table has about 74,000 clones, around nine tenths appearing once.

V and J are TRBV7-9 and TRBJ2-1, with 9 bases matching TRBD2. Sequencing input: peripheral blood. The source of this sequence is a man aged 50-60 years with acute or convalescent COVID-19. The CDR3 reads CASSLRREGLRNEQFF. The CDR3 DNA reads TGTGCCAGCAGCTTAAGGCGGGAGGGCCTGAGGAATGAGCAGTTCTTC.